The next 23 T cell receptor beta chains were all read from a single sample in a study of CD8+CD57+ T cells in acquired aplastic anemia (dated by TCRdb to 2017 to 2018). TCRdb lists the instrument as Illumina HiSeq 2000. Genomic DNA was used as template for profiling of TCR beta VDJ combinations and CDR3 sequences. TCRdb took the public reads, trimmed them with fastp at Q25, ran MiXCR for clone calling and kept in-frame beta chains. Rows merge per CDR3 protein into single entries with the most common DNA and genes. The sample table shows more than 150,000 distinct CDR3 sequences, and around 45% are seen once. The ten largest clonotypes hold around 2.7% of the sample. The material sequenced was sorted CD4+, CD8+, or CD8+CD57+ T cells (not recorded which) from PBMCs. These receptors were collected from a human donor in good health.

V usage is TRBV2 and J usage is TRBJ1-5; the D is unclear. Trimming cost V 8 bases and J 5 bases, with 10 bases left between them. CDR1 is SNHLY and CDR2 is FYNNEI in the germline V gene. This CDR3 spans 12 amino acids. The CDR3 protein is CASGGDDQPQHF. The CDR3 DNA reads TGTGCCAGCGGTGGCGACGATCAGCCCCAGCATTTT.

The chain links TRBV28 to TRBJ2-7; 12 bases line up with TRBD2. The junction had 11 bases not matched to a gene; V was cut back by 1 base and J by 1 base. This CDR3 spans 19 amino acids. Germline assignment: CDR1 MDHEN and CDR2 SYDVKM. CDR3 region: CASSLSGVTSGRKSYEQYF. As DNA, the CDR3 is TGTGCCAGCAGTTTATCTGGGGTAACTAGCGGGAGGAAATCCTACGAGCAGTACTTC.

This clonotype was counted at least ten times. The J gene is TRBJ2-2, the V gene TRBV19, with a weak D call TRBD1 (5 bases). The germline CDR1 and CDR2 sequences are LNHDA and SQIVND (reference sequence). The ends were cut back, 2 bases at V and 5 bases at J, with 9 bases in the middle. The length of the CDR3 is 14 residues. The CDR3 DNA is TGTGCCAGTAGTATATCTAAGGGGACCGGGGAGCTGTTTTTT. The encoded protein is CASSISKGTGELFF.

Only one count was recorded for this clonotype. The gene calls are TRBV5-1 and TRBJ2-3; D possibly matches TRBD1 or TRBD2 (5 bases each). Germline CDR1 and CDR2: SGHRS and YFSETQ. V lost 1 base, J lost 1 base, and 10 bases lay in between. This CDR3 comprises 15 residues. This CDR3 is CASSLRGVRTDTQYF. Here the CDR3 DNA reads TGCGCCAGCAGCTTGAGAGGGGTGCGCACAGATACGCAGTATTTT.

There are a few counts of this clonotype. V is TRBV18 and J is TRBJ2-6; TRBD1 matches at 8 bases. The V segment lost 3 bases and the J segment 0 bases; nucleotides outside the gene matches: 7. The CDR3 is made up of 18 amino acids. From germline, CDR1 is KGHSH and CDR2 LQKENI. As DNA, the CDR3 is TGTGCCAGCTCACCTGGACAGGGAATTGTCTCTGGGGCCAACGTCCTGACTTTC. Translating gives CASSPGQGIVSGANVLTF. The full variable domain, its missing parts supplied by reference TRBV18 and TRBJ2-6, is NAGVMQNPRHLVRRRGQEARLRCSPMKGHSHVYWYRQLPEEGLKFMVYLQKENIIDESGMPKERFSAEFPKEGPSILRIQQVVRGDSAAYFCASSPGQGIVSGANVLTFGAGSRLTVL.

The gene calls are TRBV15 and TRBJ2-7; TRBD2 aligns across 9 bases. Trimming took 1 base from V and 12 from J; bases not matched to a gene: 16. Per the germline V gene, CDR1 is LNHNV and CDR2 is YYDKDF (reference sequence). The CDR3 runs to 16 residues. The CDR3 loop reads CATSRVSGRATAAWYF. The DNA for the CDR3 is TGTGCCACCAGCAGAGTTAGCGGGAGAGCAACGGCGGCTTGGTACTTC.

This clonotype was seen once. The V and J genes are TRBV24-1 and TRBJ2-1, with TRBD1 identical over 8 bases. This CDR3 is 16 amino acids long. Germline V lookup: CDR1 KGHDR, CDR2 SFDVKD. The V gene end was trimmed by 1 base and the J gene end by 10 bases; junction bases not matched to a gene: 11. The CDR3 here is CATSDFGQGGFGEQFF. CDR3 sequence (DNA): TGTGCCACCAGTGATTTTGGACAGGGCGGGTTCGGGGAGCAGTTCTTC.

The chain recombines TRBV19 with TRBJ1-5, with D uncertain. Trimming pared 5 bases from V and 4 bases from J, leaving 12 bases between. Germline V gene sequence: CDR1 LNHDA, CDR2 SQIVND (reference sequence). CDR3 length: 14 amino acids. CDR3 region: CASSPRDWNQPQHF. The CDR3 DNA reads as TGTGCCAGTAGTCCTAGAGATTGGAATCAGCCCCAGCATTTT.

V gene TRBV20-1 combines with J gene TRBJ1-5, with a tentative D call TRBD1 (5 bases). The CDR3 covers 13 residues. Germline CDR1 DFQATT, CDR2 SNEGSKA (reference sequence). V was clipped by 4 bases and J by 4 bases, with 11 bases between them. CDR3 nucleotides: TGCAGTGCTACACAGGAGTTTAATCAGCCCCAGCATTTT. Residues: CSATQEFNQPQHF.

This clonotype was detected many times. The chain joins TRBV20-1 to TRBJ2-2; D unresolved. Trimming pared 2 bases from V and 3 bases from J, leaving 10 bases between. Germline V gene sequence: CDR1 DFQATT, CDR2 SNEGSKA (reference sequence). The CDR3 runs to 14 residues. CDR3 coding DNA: TGCAGTGCTAGACCCCCCACAGACACCGGGGAGCTGTTTTTT. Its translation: CSARPPTDTGELFF.

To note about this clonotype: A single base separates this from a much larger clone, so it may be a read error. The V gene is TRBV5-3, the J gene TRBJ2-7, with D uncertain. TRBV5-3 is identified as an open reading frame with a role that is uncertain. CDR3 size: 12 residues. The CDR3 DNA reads TGTGCCAGCAGCTTCAGGTCCTACGAGCAGTACTTC. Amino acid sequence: CASSFRSYEQYF.

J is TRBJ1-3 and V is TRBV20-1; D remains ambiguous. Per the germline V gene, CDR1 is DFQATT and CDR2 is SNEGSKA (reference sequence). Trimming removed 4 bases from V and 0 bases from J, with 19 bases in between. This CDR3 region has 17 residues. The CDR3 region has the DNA TGCAGTGCTACTCAGTTAAATAGCGACCTCTCTGGAAACACCATATATTTT. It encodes CSATQLNSDLSGNTIYF.

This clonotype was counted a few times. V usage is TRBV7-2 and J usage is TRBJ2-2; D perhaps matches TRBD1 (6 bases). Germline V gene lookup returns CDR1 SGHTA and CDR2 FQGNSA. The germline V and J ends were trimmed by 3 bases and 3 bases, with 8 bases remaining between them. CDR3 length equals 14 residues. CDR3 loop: CASSFRTDTGELFF. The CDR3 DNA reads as TGTGCCAGCAGCTTTAGGACAGACACCGGGGAGCTGTTTTTT. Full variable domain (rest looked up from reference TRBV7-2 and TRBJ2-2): GAGVSQSPSNKVTEKGKDVELRCDPISGHTALYWYRQSLGQGLEFLIYFQGNSAPDKSGLPSDRFSAERTGGSVSTLTIQRTQQEDSAVYLCASSFRTDTGELFFGEGSRLTVL.

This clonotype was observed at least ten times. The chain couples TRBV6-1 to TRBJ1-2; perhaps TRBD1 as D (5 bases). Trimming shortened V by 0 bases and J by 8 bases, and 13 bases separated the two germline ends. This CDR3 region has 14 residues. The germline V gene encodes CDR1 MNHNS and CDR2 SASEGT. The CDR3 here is CASSEALIREGYTF. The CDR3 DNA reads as TGTGCCAGCAGTGAAGCCCTTATCAGGGAAGGCTACACCTTC.

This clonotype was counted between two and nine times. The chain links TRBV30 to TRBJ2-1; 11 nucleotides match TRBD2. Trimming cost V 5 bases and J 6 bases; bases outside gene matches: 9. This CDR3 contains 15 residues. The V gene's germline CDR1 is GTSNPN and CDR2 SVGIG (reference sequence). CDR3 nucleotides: TGTGCCTGGGACCTGGGTAGCGGGGGGGTCAATGAGCAGTTCTTC. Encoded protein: CAWDLGSGGVNEQFF.

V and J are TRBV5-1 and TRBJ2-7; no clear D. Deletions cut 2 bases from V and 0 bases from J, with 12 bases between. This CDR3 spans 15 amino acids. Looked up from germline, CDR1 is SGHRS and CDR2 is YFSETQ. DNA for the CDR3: TGCGCCAGCAGCTTAGAGACGGCGTCCTCCTACGAGCAGTACTTC. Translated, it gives CASSLETASSYEQYF.

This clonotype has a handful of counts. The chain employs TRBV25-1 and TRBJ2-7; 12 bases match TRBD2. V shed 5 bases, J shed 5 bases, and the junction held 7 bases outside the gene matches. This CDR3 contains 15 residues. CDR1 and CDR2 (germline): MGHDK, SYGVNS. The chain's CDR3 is CASSKRTSGIDEQYF. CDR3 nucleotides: TGTGCCAGCAGTAAGCGGACTAGCGGGATCGACGAGCAGTACTTC.

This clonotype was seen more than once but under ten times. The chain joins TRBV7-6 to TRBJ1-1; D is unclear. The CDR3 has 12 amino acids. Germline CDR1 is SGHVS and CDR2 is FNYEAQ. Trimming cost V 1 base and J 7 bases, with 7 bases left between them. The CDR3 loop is CASSLGEGEAFF. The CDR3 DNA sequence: TGTGCCAGCAGCTTAGGGGAGGGTGAAGCTTTCTTT.

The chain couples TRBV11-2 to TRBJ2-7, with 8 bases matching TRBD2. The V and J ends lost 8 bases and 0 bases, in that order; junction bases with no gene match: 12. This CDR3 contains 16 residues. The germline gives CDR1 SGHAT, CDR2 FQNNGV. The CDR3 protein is CASGSVGGTSSYEQYF. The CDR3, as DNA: TGTGCCAGCGGCTCGGTTGGCGGGACTAGCTCCTACGAGCAGTACTTC. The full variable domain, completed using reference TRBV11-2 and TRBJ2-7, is EAGVAQSPRYKIIEKRQSVAFWCNPISGHATLYWYQQILGQGPKLLIQFQNNGVVDDSQLPKDRFSAERLKGVDSTLKIQPAKLEDSAVYLCASGSVGGTSSYEQYFGPGTRLTVT.

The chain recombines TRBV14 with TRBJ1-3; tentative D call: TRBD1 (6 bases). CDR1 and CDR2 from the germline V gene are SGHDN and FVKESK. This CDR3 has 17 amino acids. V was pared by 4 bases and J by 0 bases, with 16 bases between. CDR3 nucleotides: TGTGCCAGCAGCCCCTACCCCACAGGGAGCTCTGGAAACACCATATATTTT. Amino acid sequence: CASSPYPTGSSGNTIYF. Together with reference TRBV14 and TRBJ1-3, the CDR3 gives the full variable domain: EAGVTQFPSHSVIEKGQTVTLRCDPISGHDNLYWYRRVMGKEIKFLLHFVKESKQDESGMPNNRFLAERTGGTYSTLKVQPAELEDSGVYFCASSPYPTGSSGNTIYFGEGSWLTVV.

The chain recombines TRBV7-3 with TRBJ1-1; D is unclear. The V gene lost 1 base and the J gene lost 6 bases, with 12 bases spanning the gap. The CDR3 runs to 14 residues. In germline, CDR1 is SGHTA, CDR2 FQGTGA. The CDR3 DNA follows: TGTGCCAGCAGCTTAAAGCTAGGGAGCCCTGAAGCTTTCTTT. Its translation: CASSLKLGSPEAFF.

The CDR3 DNA reads as TGTGCCAGTAGAAGGGACAGGGCTATCACAGATACGCAGTATTTT. This encodes CASRRDRAITDTQYF. The chain recombines TRBV19 with TRBJ2-3; 9 bases line up with TRBD1. Trimming took 6 bases from V and 2 from J; bases not matched to a gene: 6. The CDR3 is 15 amino acids. Germline-derived CDR1 and CDR2 are LNHDA and SQIVND (reference sequence).

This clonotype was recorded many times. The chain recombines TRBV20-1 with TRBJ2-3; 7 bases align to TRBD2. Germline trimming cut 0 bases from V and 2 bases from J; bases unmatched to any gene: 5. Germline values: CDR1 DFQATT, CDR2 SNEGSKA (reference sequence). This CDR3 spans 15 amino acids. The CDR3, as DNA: TGCAGTGCTAGAGATGGGCGGGAGAACACAGATACGCAGTATTTT. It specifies CSARDGRENTDTQYF.